This record covers a single T cell receptor beta chain. Its specific antigen is unknown. Base quality data are lacking; no much larger clone is found one base away. The CDR3 spans 12 residues, from the cysteine through the phenylalanine. The CDR3 DNA has 36 bases and is translated from base 1. The junction shows trimming of 6 bases on V and 5 bases on J, and the gene matches do not reach 5 bases of it. For CDR1 and CDR2, the germline V gene lists SQVTM and ANQGSEA. Library prep was done by the immunoSEQ multiplex PCR assay. The hsTCRB Kit was used according to the manufacturer's protocol to amplify rearranged TCR beta chain sequences. An Illumina MiSeq was used to sequence the TCRB libraries. The study's own analysis went as follows. The proprietary platform of the kit vendor was used for demultiplexing, trimming and gene mapping. TCRdb obtained this table from immuneACCESS and retained in-frame rearrangements with V and J assigned. These tables miss some clones; where compared with another copy, unresolved V genes account for less than half of the shortfall, and the remainder is unexplained. V and J calls plus clone size are reproduced from that table; the DNA served to infer D and trimming. The sample table contains about 88,000 clones; only one count was recorded for around 80% of them. About 5.2% of the sample is held by the ten biggest clonotypes.

The data were taken from a study of a mutant IDH1 vaccine in newly diagnosed glioma (dated by TCRdb to 2020 to 2022). For the wider study: Of the roughly 30 treated patients, around 60% were male and approximately 38% were female, and a mean age of roughly 40 years was recorded. Before enrollment, patients had received standard therapy of radiotherapy alone, temozolomide alone, or radiochemotherapy with temozolomide; most received the combination. Peripheral blood was collected at six visits: V03 (baseline), V05, V07, V10, V12 and V13. Longitudinal TCRB deep sequencing was done for roughly 23 treated patients, wherever samples were available for exploratory analyses.

General study outcomes and caveats: Changes in the top peripheral T cell clonotypes picked up by TCRB sequencing did not appear to be linked to pseudoprogression. PBMC samples for TCRB deep sequencing were selected based on availability. Immune responses induced by the vaccine were seen in around 93% of patients across multiple MHC alleles. It was noted by the authors that analyses of patient blood samples could not be reproduced owing to sample limitations.

Read against the paper, the sample's time point label means: baseline, week 1 (first vaccination visit). The treatment or condition label, as the study defines it: pre-vaccination baseline after standard-of-care therapy. Newly diagnosed WHO grade 3 or 4 IDH1-mutant astrocytomas showing loss of nuclear ATRX were present in the donors. The samples were drawn from NOA16, a multicentre, single-arm, open-label phase I trial in Germany that tested a mutant IDH1 peptide vaccine in humans for the first time. For immunogenicity testing, the blood drawn at visit V03 was used as the baseline sample. The DNeasy Blood and Tissue Kit was used to extract genomic DNA from EDTA blood for TCRB sequencing.

This TCR derives from a middle-aged man with glioma. Some clones in this sample may be carry-over from other donors' samples. The rearrangement joined TRBV29-1 to TRBJ2-5; 8 junctional bases match TRBD2. Sequencing was performed on PBMCs, taken from a glioma patient treated with radiotherapy, temozolomide or both. The CDR3 reads as follows: CSVTSEYETQYF. The bases are TGCAGCGTGACTAGCGAGTACGAGACCCAGTACTTC.